A selection of T cell receptor beta chains follows, all from one sample in a study of blood T cell repertoires in COVID-19. Assay: immunoSEQ multiplex PCR; the TCRdb copy retains only in-frame clones and omits some. The sample includes 250,000 to 350,000 clones, 70% to 90% seen only once; the top ten take more than 3.5%. What was sequenced was PBMCs or T cells enriched from blood (not recorded which). The receptor set was obtained from a woman aged 25 to 39 who had recovered from COVID-19. Each CDR3 is given with its conserved first and last residue. A D gene is named only where the DNA matches it firmly. A clone size is listed for some rows: how often the clone was seen (once, few, many), or a class if it is expanded.

v_gene: TRBV6-6
d_gene: TRBD1
j_gene: TRBJ2-1
abundance: NA
CDR3nt: TGTGCCAGCAGTTACTCGACAGGGTCCTACAATGAGCAGTTCTTC
CDR3aa: CASSYSTGSYNEQFF

v_gene: TRBV27
d_gene: NA
j_gene: TRBJ2-7
abundance: once
CDR3nt: TGTGCCAGCAGGTCGAGGGATACCTACGAGCAGTACTTC
CDR3aa: CASRSRDTYEQYF

v_gene: TRBV3-1/TRBV3-2
d_gene: TRBD1
j_gene: TRBJ1-1
abundance: NA
CDR3nt: TGTGCCAGCAGCCAAGCAGGGGGGCGCGCTGAAGCTTTCTTT
CDR3aa: CASSQAGGRAEAFF

v_gene: TRBV4-1
d_gene: TRBD2
j_gene: TRBJ2-3
abundance: NA
CDR3nt: TGCGCCAGCAGCCATAGCGGGGGGGCTGCTAGCACAGATACGCAGTATTTT
CDR3aa: CASSHSGGAASTDTQYF

v_gene: TRBV30
d_gene: NA
j_gene: TRBJ1-6
abundance: NA
CDR3nt: TGTGCCTGGAAACTACCACAGGGAACGTCCTATAATTCACCCCTCCACTTT
CDR3aa: CAWKLPQGTSYNSPLHF

v_gene: TRBV11-2
d_gene: TRBD1
j_gene: TRBJ2-7
abundance: NA
CDR3nt: TGTGCCAGCAGCTTAGGACAGGGCTGGGAGCAGTACTTC
CDR3aa: CASSLGQGWEQYF

v_gene: TRBV11-2
d_gene: TRBD1
j_gene: TRBJ1-2
abundance: few
CDR3nt: TGTGCCAGCAGCTTAGGAGGGACAGGCTATGGCTACACCTTC
CDR3aa: CASSLGGTGYGYTF

v_gene: TRBV1
d_gene: NA
j_gene: TRBJ2-1
abundance: NA
CDR3nt: TGCACCTCTAGGGCTAGCGGGAGGTCAATGTACAATGAGCAGTTCTTC
CDR3aa: CTSRASGRSMYNEQFF

v_gene: TRBV19
d_gene: NA
j_gene: TRBJ1-1
abundance: NA
CDR3nt: TGTGCCAGTAGTAGACCCGGGGATCTATCAGAAGCTTTCTTT
CDR3aa: CASSRPGDLSEAFF

v_gene: TRBV7-2
d_gene: TRBD2
j_gene: TRBJ2-5
abundance: NA
CDR3nt: TGTGCCAGCAGCTTCAAAGGACTAGCAGGGGAGACCCAGTACTTC
CDR3aa: CASSFKGLAGETQYF

v_gene: TRBV13
d_gene: TRBD1
j_gene: TRBJ2-1
abundance: NA
CDR3nt: TGTGCCAGCAGCTCCGGGACAGATTACCCGGGCTCCTACAATGAGCAGTTCTTC
CDR3aa: CASSSGTDYPGSYNEQFF

v_gene: TRBV28
d_gene: NA
j_gene: TRBJ1-4
abundance: NA
CDR3nt: TGTGCCAGCAGTTTCCTCCCAGGAGGCACTAATGAAAAACTGTTTTTT
CDR3aa: CASSFLPGGTNEKLFF

v_gene: TRBV28
d_gene: NA
j_gene: TRBJ1-1
abundance: NA
CDR3nt: TGTGCCAGCAGTTTATCCTCAGGAAACACTGAAGCTTTCTTT
CDR3aa: CASSLSSGNTEAFF

v_gene: TRBV7-9
d_gene: TRBD1
j_gene: TRBJ1-5
abundance: NA
CDR3nt: TGTGCCAGCAGTTTTTCACCCCCGGGACAGGGGAAGAATCAGCCCCAGCATTTT
CDR3aa: CASSFSPPGQGKNQPQHF

v_gene: TRBV28
d_gene: NA
j_gene: TRBJ2-7
abundance: once
CDR3nt: TGTGCCAGCAGCCCGGGACTTATTCTCTACGAGCAGTACTTC
CDR3aa: CASSPGLILYEQYF

v_gene: TRBV6-4
d_gene: TRBD2
j_gene: TRBJ2-1
abundance: once
CDR3nt: TGTGCCAGCAGTGACTCGAATAAGCGGGAGGGGGTTAATGAGCAGTTCTTC
CDR3aa: CASSDSNKREGVNEQFF

v_gene: TRBV6-5
d_gene: TRBD1
j_gene: TRBJ2-7
abundance: NA
CDR3nt: TGTGCCAGCAGGGGACAGGGGGCTGAGCAGTACTTC
CDR3aa: CASRGQGAEQYF

v_gene: TRBV7-8
d_gene: NA
j_gene: TRBJ1-4
abundance: NA
CDR3nt: TGTGCCAGCAGCACCTTCCAGGGTGCTAATGAAAAACTGTTTTTT
CDR3aa: CASSTFQGANEKLFF

v_gene: TRBV6-5
d_gene: TRBD2
j_gene: TRBJ2-7
abundance: once
CDR3nt: TGTGCCAGCTCCGCGGGAGGCGAGCAGTACTTC
CDR3aa: CASSAGGEQYF

v_gene: TRBV18
d_gene: TRBD1
j_gene: TRBJ2-1
abundance: NA
CDR3nt: TGTGCCAGCTCACCACCCCAGGGGGTCTCGGGCTACAATGAGCAGTTCTTC
CDR3aa: CASSPPQGVSGYNEQFF

v_gene: TRBV28
d_gene: TRBD2
j_gene: TRBJ2-3
abundance: NA
CDR3nt: TGTGCCAGCACCCCGGGGGGGGAGAGCTTCCCAGATACGCAGTATTTT
CDR3aa: CASTPGGESFPDTQYF

v_gene: TRBV7-9
d_gene: NA
j_gene: TRBJ2-5
abundance: NA
CDR3nt: TGTGCCAGCAGCTTAGACGGCGGCGGAGAGACCCAGTACTTC
CDR3aa: CASSLDGGGETQYF

v_gene: TRBV12-5
d_gene: TRBD1
j_gene: TRBJ1-2
abundance: few
CDR3nt: TGTGCTAGTGGTTTGGAAGAGACAGGGAATCTTAACTATGGCTACACCTTC
CDR3aa: CASGLEETGNLNYGYTF

v_gene: TRBV11-2
d_gene: NA
j_gene: TRBJ1-2
abundance: NA
CDR3nt: TGTGCCAGCAGCTCCCCTCGAAGAGTACCGTCTAACTATGGCTACACCTTC
CDR3aa: CASSSPRRVPSNYGYTF

v_gene: TRBV5-1
d_gene: NA
j_gene: TRBJ1-1
abundance: NA
CDR3nt: TGCGCCAGCAGCCCGGGTTTAGGGAACACTGAAGCTTTCTTT
CDR3aa: CASSPGLGNTEAFF

v_gene: TRBV9
d_gene: TRBD1
j_gene: TRBJ1-1
abundance: NA
CDR3nt: TGTGCCAGCAGCGTAGAGGGACAGGGAACGAACACTGAAGCTTTCTTT
CDR3aa: CASSVEGQGTNTEAFF

v_gene: TRBV2
d_gene: TRBD1
j_gene: TRBJ1-1
abundance: NA
CDR3nt: TGTGCCAGCAGCATCCCGGGCAGGGGGCGTGAAGCTTTCTTT
CDR3aa: CASSIPGRGREAFF

v_gene: TRBV5-4
d_gene: NA
j_gene: TRBJ1-3
abundance: NA
CDR3nt: TGTGCCAGCAGCTTCACAGTCGGAAGCTCTGGAAACACCATATATTTT
CDR3aa: CASSFTVGSSGNTIYF

v_gene: TRBV13
d_gene: TRBD1
j_gene: TRBJ1-1
abundance: NA
CDR3nt: TGTGCCAGCAGCATACGACAGGGAGGCACTGAAGCTTTCTTT
CDR3aa: CASSIRQGGTEAFF

v_gene: TRBV6-5
d_gene: NA
j_gene: TRBJ2-5
abundance: NA
CDR3nt: TGTGCCAGCAGTTACTCTTTAAAAATCCAAGAGACCCAGTACTTC
CDR3aa: CASSYSLKIQETQYF

v_gene: TRBV2
d_gene: NA
j_gene: TRBJ2-1
abundance: once
CDR3nt: TGTGCCAGCAGTTCCGGAGTGGTAGTCTATGAGCAGTTCTTC
CDR3aa: CASSSGVVVYEQFF

v_gene: TRBV10-3
d_gene: TRBD1
j_gene: TRBJ1-2
abundance: NA
CDR3nt: TGTGCCACCGGGGCGGGACCACAGGGGGGATCCTATGGCTACACCTTC
CDR3aa: CATGAGPQGGSYGYTF

v_gene: TRBV24-1
d_gene: TRBD1
j_gene: TRBJ1-1
abundance: NA
CDR3nt: TGTGCCACCAGGTCGGGGAGGACAGGGACCACTGAAGCTTTCTTT
CDR3aa: CATRSGRTGTTEAFF

v_gene: TRBV7-3
d_gene: TRBD1
j_gene: TRBJ2-7
abundance: NA
CDR3nt: TGTGCCAGCAGCTTAACGGTAGGACAGGGAGCCTACGAGCAGTACTTC
CDR3aa: CASSLTVGQGAYEQYF

v_gene: TRBV19
d_gene: NA
j_gene: TRBJ1-1
abundance: NA
CDR3nt: TGTGCCAGTAGTATTATATCAGGGGACACTGAAGCTTTCTTT
CDR3aa: CASSIISGDTEAFF

v_gene: TRBV6-4
d_gene: NA
j_gene: TRBJ2-3
abundance: NA
CDR3nt: TGTGCCAGCAGTGATGGGCTAGATACGCAGTATTTT
CDR3aa: CASSDGLDTQYF

v_gene: TRBV11-3
d_gene: NA
j_gene: TRBJ2-7
abundance: NA
CDR3nt: TGTGCCAGCGGGGCAGGCTCCTACGAGCAGTACTTC
CDR3aa: CASGAGSYEQYF

v_gene: TRBV10-3
d_gene: TRBD2
j_gene: TRBJ2-2
abundance: NA
CDR3nt: TGTGCCATCAGTGCCGGGACTAGCGGCCGGGGCACCGGGGAGCTGTTTTTT
CDR3aa: CAISAGTSGRGTGELFF

v_gene: TRBV2
d_gene: NA
j_gene: TRBJ1-2
abundance: few
CDR3nt: TGTGCCGGCAGGACAGACATATATGGCTACACCTTC
CDR3aa: CAGRTDIYGYTF

v_gene: TRBV28
d_gene: NA
j_gene: TRBJ1-2
abundance: NA
CDR3nt: TGTGCCAGCAGTTTACCAGGTTCTAACTATGGCTACACCTTC
CDR3aa: CASSLPGSNYGYTF

v_gene: TRBV25-1
d_gene: NA
j_gene: TRBJ2-6
abundance: NA
CDR3nt: TGTGCCAGCAGTGGGGGGGGCCTTGGGGCCAACGTCCTGACTTTC
CDR3aa: CASSGGGLGANVLTF

v_gene: TRBV7-8
d_gene: TRBD1
j_gene: TRBJ2-3
abundance: NA
CDR3nt: TGTGCCAGCGTATCGGACAGGTTAATGTGGGATACGCAGTATTTT
CDR3aa: CASVSDRLMWDTQYF

v_gene: TRBV30
d_gene: NA
j_gene: TRBJ1-1
abundance: few
CDR3nt: TGTGCCTGGAGGACCCGACAGAGATCCACTGAAGCTTTCTTT
CDR3aa: CAWRTRQRSTEAFF

v_gene: TRBV30
d_gene: NA
j_gene: TRBJ1-2
abundance: NA
CDR3nt: TGTGCCTGGAGTGTAGGGTGGGGGCCCTATGGCTACACCTTC
CDR3aa: CAWSVGWGPYGYTF

v_gene: TRBV5-1
d_gene: TRBD2
j_gene: TRBJ2-5
abundance: NA
CDR3nt: TGCGCCAGCAGTTCGGCGGGGGGCAGTCAAGAGACCCAGTACTTC
CDR3aa: CASSSAGGSQETQYF

v_gene: TRBV3-1/TRBV3-2
d_gene: NA
j_gene: TRBJ1-1
abundance: NA
CDR3nt: TGTGCCAGCAGCTACAGTACTAACACTGAAGCTTTCTTT
CDR3aa: CASSYSTNTEAFF

v_gene: TRBV2
d_gene: TRBD1
j_gene: TRBJ1-2
abundance: NA
CDR3nt: TGTGCCAGCAGGACTTCAGGGGGTAGGGATGGCTACACCTTC
CDR3aa: CASRTSGGRDGYTF

v_gene: TRBV28
d_gene: NA
j_gene: TRBJ1-4
abundance: NA
CDR3nt: TGTGCCAGCAGTTTGGGAGGCCTTAATGAAAAACTGTTTTTT
CDR3aa: CASSLGGLNEKLFF

v_gene: TRBV4-1
d_gene: NA
j_gene: TRBJ1-5
abundance: NA
CDR3nt: TGCGCCAGCAGCCAAGATCGAGGATATAGCAATCAGCCCCAGCATTTT
CDR3aa: CASSQDRGYSNQPQHF

v_gene: TRBV6-5
d_gene: NA
j_gene: TRBJ1-4
abundance: NA
CDR3nt: TGTGCCAGCAGTTTACTTGAGGGTTTTAATGAAAAACTGTTTTTT
CDR3aa: CASSLLEGFNEKLFF

v_gene: TRBV7-8
d_gene: TRBD2
j_gene: TRBJ2-5
abundance: NA
CDR3nt: TGTGCCAGCAACCCCAGTAGACCGGGACTAGCCCTAGAAGAGACCCAGTACTTC
CDR3aa: CASNPSRPGLALEETQYF

v_gene: TRBV6-4
d_gene: NA
j_gene: TRBJ1-1
abundance: NA
CDR3nt: TGTGCCAGCAGCGCCATCTACAGAGGGCTAGGGATTAGGCGAGCTGAAGCTTTCTTT
CDR3aa: CASSAIYRGLGIRRAEAFF

v_gene: TRBV15
d_gene: NA
j_gene: TRBJ2-6
abundance: few
CDR3nt: TGTGCCACCAGCAGAATAACAGCAGCTGGGGCCAACGTCCTGACTTTC
CDR3aa: CATSRITAAGANVLTF

v_gene: TRBV5-1
d_gene: NA
j_gene: TRBJ2-2
abundance: NA
CDR3nt: TGCGCCAGCAGCCTAGGACAGCCGAACACCGGGGAGCTGTTTTTT
CDR3aa: CASSLGQPNTGELFF

v_gene: TRBV28
d_gene: TRBD1
j_gene: TRBJ1-5
abundance: NA
CDR3nt: TGTGCCAGCAGTTCCACAGGGGGCTCCCCCCAGCCCCAGCATTTT
CDR3aa: CASSSTGGSPQPQHF

v_gene: TRBV4-2
d_gene: TRBD1
j_gene: TRBJ2-2
abundance: many
CDR3nt: TGTGCCAGCAGCCAGGAAGACAGGGTGGCCGGGGAGCTGTTTTTT
CDR3aa: CASSQEDRVAGELFF

v_gene: TRBV30
d_gene: TRBD1
j_gene: TRBJ1-3
abundance: NA
CDR3nt: TGTGCCTGGAGTGCGGACAGGGGGCATGGAAACACCATATATTTT
CDR3aa: CAWSADRGHGNTIYF

v_gene: TRBV11-2
d_gene: TRBD2
j_gene: TRBJ2-1
abundance: NA
CDR3nt: TGTGCCAGCAGCTTAGATCCGGCTAGCGGGAGATACAATGAGCAGTTCTTC
CDR3aa: CASSLDPASGRYNEQFF

v_gene: TRBV2
d_gene: NA
j_gene: TRBJ2-1
abundance: NA
CDR3nt: TGTGCCAGCATGGTAGGGTTAGCGGCCAATGAGCAGTTCTTC
CDR3aa: CASMVGLAANEQFF